These 23 T cell receptor beta chains originate from one sample sequenced in a study of cytomegalovirus exposure and HLA in healthy donors. The PCR was carried out with 60 Vbeta primers and 13 Jbeta primers. The protocol was immunoSEQ multiplex PCR, while the TCRdb copy is restricted to in-frame clones and leaves out a portion. The data contain 200,000 to 250,000 clones, about 80% of them seen just once; the ten biggest clones take up 0.58%. The sample comprised PBMCs. The receptors were sampled from a middle-aged woman in good health and CMV-seronegative.

This clone was observed a few times. The chain couples TRBV2 to TRBJ2-1, with 9 bases lining up with TRBD2. CDR3 length: 15 amino acids. Unmatched junction bases numbered 8, after V lost 2 bases and J lost 9 bases. In germline, CDR1 is SNHLY, CDR2 FYNNEI. CDR3 sequence: CASSETGGGAAEQFF. For the CDR3, the DNA is TGTGCCAGCAGTGAAACTGGCGGGGGGGCCGCTGAGCAGTTCTTC.

The table lists this clone with a few counts. This chain uses TRBV28 with TRBJ1-1; no clear D gene. With 4 bases removed from V and 4 bases from J, the gap between germline ends came to 7 bases. Germline CDR1 is MDHEN and CDR2 is SYDVKM. The CDR3 totals 12 residues. In DNA form, the CDR3 reads TGTGCCAGCAGTTCTTCCTTCACTGAAGCTTTCTTT. Amino acids: CASSSSFTEAFF.

The chain employs TRBV5-1 and TRBJ2-3; 8 bases are a match to TRBD2. V lost 1 base and J lost 6; bases outside the gene matches: 10. The CDR3 runs to 16 residues. In germline, CDR1 is SGHRS, CDR2 YFSETQ. The CDR3 DNA follows: TGCGCCAGCAGCTTGCAAGGAGCGGGGGCGGGGGATACGCAGTATTTT. Its protein is CASSLQGAGAGDTQYF.

The rearrangement joins TRBV25-1 to TRBJ1-6; no clear D. V dropped 5 bases and J dropped 0 bases, with 5 bases sitting between them. The CDR3 totals 14 residues. CDR1 MGHDK and CDR2 SYGVNS come from the germline V gene. The CDR3 DNA is TGTGCCAGCAGTTTTCGCTCCTATAATTCACCCCTCCACTTT. Translating gives CASSFRSYNSPLHF.

The chain recombines TRBV4-1 with TRBJ2-3; 9 nucleotides match TRBD2. Germline CDR1 reads MGHRA; CDR2 reads YSYEKL. With V trimmed by 5 bases and J by 1 base, 7 bases remained unmatched. This CDR3 is 16 amino acids long. CDR3 sequence: CASSTRLAARTDTQYF. DNA of the CDR3: TGCGCCAGCAGCACCCGACTAGCGGCCCGCACAGATACGCAGTATTTT.

The chain links TRBV7-2 to TRBJ2-1; 13 nucleotides agree with TRBD2. The CDR3 totals 16 residues. V lost 6 bases to trimming and J lost 4 bases; unmatched junction nucleotides: 6. Germline lookup yields CDR1 SGHTA and CDR2 FQGNSA. The CDR3 protein is CASRGTSGDLYNEQFF. CDR3 nucleotide sequence: TGTGCCAGCAGGGGGACTAGCGGGGACCTATACAATGAGCAGTTCTTC.

This sequence joins TRBV9 and TRBJ2-1; D is ambiguous. This CDR3 is 15 amino acids long. Trimming removed 0 bases from V and 5 bases from J, with 12 bases in between. Germline assignment: CDR1 SGDLS and CDR2 YYNGEE. The CDR3 protein is CASSVAHLTDNEQFF. CDR3 sequence (DNA): TGTGCCAGCAGCGTAGCCCACCTTACGGACAATGAGCAGTTCTTC.

The chain is built from TRBV6-5 and TRBJ2-7, with 9 bases matching TRBD1. The CDR3 loop spans 15 amino acids. Germline assignment: CDR1 MNHEY and CDR2 SVGAGI. With V trimmed by 0 bases and J by 5 bases, 5 bases remained unmatched. In DNA, the CDR3 is TGTGCCAGCAGTTACTCCGGGACAGGGTTTCACGAGCAGTACTTC. Its translation is CASSYSGTGFHEQYF.

This clone was seen more than once but under ten times. The V gene is TRBV7-9, the J gene TRBJ2-2; D is perhaps TRBD2 (6 bases). The CDR3 length is 15 residues. The ends were cut back, 1 base at V and 2 bases at J, with 8 bases in the middle. The germline V gene encodes CDR1 SEHNR and CDR2 FQNEAQ (reference sequence). CDR3 region: CASSLGDFNTGELFF. The CDR3 DNA follows: TGTGCCAGCAGCTTAGGGGACTTTAACACCGGGGAGCTGTTTTTT.

The V call is TRBV10-3, the J call TRBJ1-4; D perhaps matches TRBD1 (5 bases). This CDR3 spans 14 amino acids. Germline V gene lookup returns CDR1 ENHRY and CDR2 SYGVKD. V was shortened by 0 bases and J by 12 bases, with 14 bases between the two germline ends. CDR3 loop: CAISESGGKAELFF. Written as DNA, the CDR3 is TGTGCCATCAGTGAGTCGGGGGGGAAGGCGGAACTGTTTTTT.

The V and J genes are TRBV16 and TRBJ2-5; maybe TRBD1 (6 bases). The V end lost 0 bases, the J end lost 3 bases, and 8 bases lay between the germline ends. The CDR3 loop spans 14 amino acids. Germline V gives CDR1 KGHSY, CDR2 FQNENV. The DNA of the CDR3 is TGTGCCAGCAGCCAATCGTCAGGGGAAGAGACCCAGTACTTC. It translates to CASSQSSGEETQYF.

The rearrangement uses TRBV5-1 and TRBJ2-7; 7 bases match TRBD2. Trimming cost V 0 bases and J 7 bases; bases outside gene matches: 10. Germline lookup yields CDR1 SGHRS and CDR2 YFSETQ. The CDR3 consists of 15 residues. The CDR3 loop reads CASSLATGGPPEQYF. As DNA, the CDR3 is TGCGCCAGCAGCTTGGCTACGGGGGGTCCTCCGGAGCAGTACTTC.

The chain is built from TRBV30 and TRBJ1-5, with D perhaps matching TRBD1 (6 bases). Per the germline V gene, CDR1 is GTSNPN and CDR2 is SVGIG (reference sequence). V was cut by 3 bases and J by 0 bases, with 15 bases left in between. This CDR3 has 16 residues. The CDR3 is CAWRWGLSDSNQPQHF. The CDR3 bases are TGTGCCTGGAGGTGGGGGCTTTCAGATAGCAATCAGCCCCAGCATTTT.

The chain couples TRBV9 to TRBJ1-4; D is unresolved. Deletions cut 4 bases from V and 11 bases from J, with 18 bases between. CDR1 SGDLS and CDR2 YYNGEE come from the germline V gene. This CDR3 is built from 14 residues. This chain's CDR3 is CASSSREGAGKLFF. For the CDR3, the DNA is TGTGCCAGCAGCTCCCGGGAAGGTGCGGGGAAACTGTTTTTT.

CDR3 loop: CARQEGIAGEAGTDTQYF. In DNA, the CDR3 is TGTGCCCGCCAAGAAGGTATCGCGGGAGAAGCTGGCACAGATACGCAGTATTTT. The rearrangement links TRBV2 to TRBJ2-3; 7 bases align to TRBD2. This CDR3 is 18 amino acids long. The ends lost 11 bases at V and 1 base at J; junction bases unmatched: 21. Germline lookup yields CDR1 SNHLY and CDR2 FYNNEI.

V and J are TRBV2 and TRBJ2-2; D remains ambiguous. In germline, CDR1 is SNHLY, CDR2 FYNNEI. The CDR3 is 15 amino acids. Between the trimmed V and J ends, which lost 4 bases and 3 bases, there was a span of 12 bases. The CDR3 region has the DNA TGTGCCAGCAGTGCGGGTAGGCTCGACACCGGGGAGCTGTTTTTT. This translates into CASSAGRLDTGELFF.

The chain employs TRBV5-1 and TRBJ2-7; 10 bases are shared with TRBD1. The CDR3 covers 16 residues. Losses at the gene ends were 4 bases for V and 3 bases for J; bases not matched to a gene: 10. The germline V gene has CDR1 SGHRS and CDR2 YFSETQ. CDR3 sequence reads: CASSLGSGQGYYEQYF. The DNA for the CDR3 is TGCGCCAGCAGCCTGGGATCGGGACAGGGGTACTACGAGCAGTACTTC.

This chain connects TRBV4-3 to TRBJ1-2, with a possible D match to TRBD1 (6 bases). Germline-derived CDR1 and CDR2 are LGHNA and YSLEER. CDR3 length equals 15 residues. Trimming took off 0 bases at V and 6 bases at J, with 14 bases between the two ends. CDR3 sequence reads: CASSQDSRQGNGYTF. DNA for the CDR3: TGCGCCAGCAGCCAAGATTCCCGTCAGGGGAATGGCTACACCTTC.

The chain combines TRBV30 with TRBJ2-1, with D tentatively TRBD2 (7 bases). The CDR3 consists of 12 residues. Trimming cost V 4 bases and J 6 bases, with 10 bases left between them. Per the germline V gene, CDR1 is GTSNPN and CDR2 is SVGIG (reference sequence). The CDR3 sequence is CAWKGGPNEQFF. The CDR3 coding sequence is TGTGCCTGGAAGGGGGGGCCCAATGAGCAGTTCTTC.

V usage is TRBV5-1 and J usage is TRBJ1-3; 10 positions agree with TRBD1. The germline V gene has CDR1 SGHRS and CDR2 YFSETQ. The junction had 8 bases not matched to a gene; V was cut back by 3 bases and J by 2 bases. This CDR3 contains 17 residues. The CDR3: CASSSGAGQGAGNTIYF. CDR3 nucleotide sequence: TGCGCCAGCAGCTCCGGGGCAGGACAGGGGGCTGGAAACACCATATATTTT.

CDR3 bases: TGTGCCAGCAGTTGGGCGGGGGACACTGAAGCTTTCTTT. Protein: CASSWAGDTEAFF. J is TRBJ1-1 and V is TRBV27, with TRBD1 as a possible D gene (5 bases). CDR1 is MNHEY and CDR2 is SMNVEV in the germline V gene (reference sequence). The CDR3 has 13 residues. V shed 4 bases and J shed 3 bases, with 9 bases lying between them.

The V call is TRBV19, the J call TRBJ1-4; D call uncertain. This CDR3 has 17 amino acids. Per the germline V gene, CDR1 is LNHDA and CDR2 is SQIVND (reference sequence). V was trimmed by 5 bases and J by 3 bases, leaving 19 bases between them. The CDR3 is CASSSPGRRDSNEKLFF. For the CDR3, the DNA is TGTGCCAGTAGTTCCCCCGGGAGGAGAGATTCTAATGAAAAACTGTTTTTT. The whole variable domain, remainder taken from reference TRBV19 and TRBJ1-4, is DGGITQSPKYLFRKEGQNVTLSCEQNLNHDAMYWYRQDPGQGLRLIYYSQIVNDFQKGDIAEGYSVSREKKESFPLTVTSAQKNPTAFYLCASSSPGRRDSNEKLFFGSGTQLSVL.

The chain couples TRBV11-3 to TRBJ2-7; 10 nucleotides align to TRBD1. Trimming took 1 base from V and 1 from J; bases not matched to a gene: 10. In germline, CDR1 is SGHNT, CDR2 YENEEA. The CDR3 is 18 residues long. Written as DNA, the CDR3 is TGTGCCAGCAGCTTAGCGTCCGGGACAGGGGTATTGTCCTACGAGCAGTACTTC. It encodes CASSLASGTGVLSYEQYF.